The entry below describes one T cell receptor (beta chain). Libraries were prepared by immunoSEQ multiplex PCR; TCRdb keeps only in-frame clonotypes and omits some of them. The sample has more than 110,000 clones, around 83% seen once. The data belong to a study of blood T cell repertoires in COVID-19. Looking at the study overall: The study drew acute and convalescent COVID-19 samples from the United States, Italy and Spain. T cells, B-cell-depleted T cells, or PBMCs supplied cDNA or gDNA.

The sequence derives from a woman of 80 years or more with acute or convalescent COVID-19. Material for sequencing was peripheral blood.

CDR3 bases: TGTGCCAGCAGCCCAAGGGGGCTGCCTCTCACCGGGGAGCTGTTTTTT. Translating gives CASSPRGLPLTGELFF. The chain carries TRBV28 and TRBJ2-2; the match to TRBD1 covers 7 bases. Losses at the gene ends were 6 bases for V and 4 bases for J; bases not matched to a gene: 11. Per germline, CDR1 MDHEN and CDR2 SYDVKM. CDR3 size: 16 residues.